A single sample is the source of the 4 T cell receptor beta chains below, sequenced in a study of T cell changes during pregnancy in multiple sclerosis (dated by TCRdb to between 2018 and 2021). Receptor libraries were prepared by the immunoSEQ multiplex PCR assay. TCRdb obtained this table from immuneACCESS and retained in-frame rearrangements with V and J assigned. These tables miss some clones; where compared with another copy, unresolved V genes account for less than half of the shortfall, and the remainder is unexplained. The table for this sample lists roughly 80,000 clones; under 95% of them were counted only once. The ten largest clones add up to roughly 1.4% of the sample. The sequences come from peripheral blood, collected before pregnancy. The receptors were sampled from a female donor with multiple sclerosis, enrolled in a pregnancy study.

The V and J genes are TRBV2 and TRBJ2-2, with D tentatively TRBD1 (5 bases). V was shortened by 1 base and J by 4 bases, with 10 bases between the two germline ends. The CDR3 runs 15 residues. From germline, CDR1 is SNHLY and CDR2 FYNNEI. The CDR3 sequence is CASSEVQGSTGELFF. CDR3 DNA: TGTGCCAGCAGTGAAGTGCAGGGCAGCACCGGGGAGCTGTTTTTT.

This chain joins TRBV6-1 and TRBJ1-5; D is ambiguous. CDR1 is MNHNS, CDR2 SASEGT, per germline. The CDR3 contains 14 residues. V lost 4 bases and J 4 bases, leaving 11 bases between the germline ends. The CDR3 region has the DNA TGTGCCAGCAGTGGGATGACGGGGAATCAGCCCCAGCATTTT. It translates to CASSGMTGNQPQHF.

This clone was seen only once. The J gene is TRBJ2-3, the V gene TRBV6-6, with 11 bases lining up with TRBD2. The CDR3 covers 15 residues. Germline V gene lookup returns CDR1 MNHNY and CDR2 SVGAGI (reference sequence). V lost 10 bases and J lost 4; bases outside the gene matches: 10. The CDR3: CATQPRSGGADTQYF. In nucleotides, the CDR3 is TGTGCCACCCAACCGCGTAGCGGGGGGGCAGATACGCAGTATTTT.

The J gene is TRBJ2-2, the V gene TRBV6-5; TRBD2 agrees at 10 bases. Looked up from germline, CDR1 is MNHEY and CDR2 is SVGAGI. The CDR3 spans 13 residues. V shed 8 bases and J 5 bases; nucleotides not matched to a gene: 2. The CDR3 nucleotides read TGTGCCAGCCAACTAGCGGGGACCGGGGAGCTGTTTTTT. Translating it yields CASQLAGTGELFF.